What follows describes a single TCR beta chain. Antigen: not known. The data were obtained in a study of graft-versus-host responses after intestinal transplantation. Study-wide findings and caveats: Recipient marrow showed GvH clones, some seen first in ileum or blood. Early declines in HvG clones that occurred post-transplant were associated with peak circulating GvH clone levels.

This CDR3 comprises 14 residues. V trimming: 4 bases; J trimming: 7 bases; junction bases outside the gene matches: 6. Germline values: CDR1 MGHRA, CDR2 YSYEKL. Sequenced by immunoSEQ multiplex PCR; TCRdb stores in-frame clones only, minus some. The sample records around 31,000 clones, 70% to 85% being singletons. The V gene is TRBV4-1, the J gene TRBJ1-5; 8 nucleotides align to TRBD1. Here the sequenced sample was unstimulated CD8+ T cells sorted from spleen or lymph node cells, taken before intestinal transplant. The TCR sequence derives from a human donor who received an intestinal transplant. The CDR3 spells CASSLGTGRQPQHF. Written as DNA, the CDR3 is TGCGCCAGCAGCCTGGGGACAGGTAGGCAGCCCCAGCATTTT.